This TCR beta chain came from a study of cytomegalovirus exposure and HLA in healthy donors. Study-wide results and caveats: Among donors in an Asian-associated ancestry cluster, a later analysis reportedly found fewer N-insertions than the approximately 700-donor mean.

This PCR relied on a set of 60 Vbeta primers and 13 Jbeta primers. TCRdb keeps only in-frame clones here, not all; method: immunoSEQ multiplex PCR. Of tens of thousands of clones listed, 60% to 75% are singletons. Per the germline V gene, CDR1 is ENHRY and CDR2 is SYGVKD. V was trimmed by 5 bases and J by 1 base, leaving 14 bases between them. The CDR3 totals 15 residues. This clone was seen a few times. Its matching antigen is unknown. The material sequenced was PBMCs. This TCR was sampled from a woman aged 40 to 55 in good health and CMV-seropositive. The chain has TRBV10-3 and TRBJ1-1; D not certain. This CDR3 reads CAISPSGFRNTEAFF. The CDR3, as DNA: TGTGCCATCAGTCCCTCGGGGTTTAGGAACACTGAAGCTTTCTTT.